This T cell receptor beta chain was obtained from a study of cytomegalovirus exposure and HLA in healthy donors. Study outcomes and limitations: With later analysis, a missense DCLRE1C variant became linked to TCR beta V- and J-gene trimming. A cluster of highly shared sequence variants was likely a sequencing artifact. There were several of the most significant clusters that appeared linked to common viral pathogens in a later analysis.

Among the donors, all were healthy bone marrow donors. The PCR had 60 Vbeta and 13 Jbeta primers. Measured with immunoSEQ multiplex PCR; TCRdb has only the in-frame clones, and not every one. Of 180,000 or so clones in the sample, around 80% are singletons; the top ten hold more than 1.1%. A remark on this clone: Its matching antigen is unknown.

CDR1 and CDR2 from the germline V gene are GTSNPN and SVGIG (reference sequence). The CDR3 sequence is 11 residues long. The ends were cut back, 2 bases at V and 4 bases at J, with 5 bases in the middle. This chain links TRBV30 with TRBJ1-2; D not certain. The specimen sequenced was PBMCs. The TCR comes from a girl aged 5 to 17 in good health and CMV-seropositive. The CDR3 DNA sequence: TGTGCCTGGAGTTCTTTCTATGGCTACACCTTC. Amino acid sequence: CAWSSFYGYTF.